These T cell receptor beta chains were read from a single sample in a study of T-cell reconstitution after alpha-beta-depleted transplantation in children. MiXCR, run by TCRdb on the PCR reads, gives a single entry per CDR3 protein. The sample has just over 950,000 distinct CDR3 sequences; around 30% are singletons. The sample in question was PBMCs, mostly from graft donor cells, obtained 360 days after TCRalphabeta/CD19-depleted stem cell transplant. The receptors were gathered from a boy in the first two years of life who had a stem cell transplant for SCID, so the T cells may come from the graft donor. Both conserved end residues are part of each CDR3. Each record gives: CDR3 protein, CDR3 DNA, CDR3 length, J gene, D gene, clone size, V gene. The D gene is left open where the match is weak. Some rows have no size entry. The others give once, few or many, or a class for an expanded clone.

CASSLVTWDTEAFF | TGTGCCAGCAGCTTGGTGACTTGGGACACTGAAGCTTTCTTT | 14 | TRBJ1-1 | NA | NA | TRBV11-2
CASSLVVGGETMNTEAFF | TGCGCCAGCAGCTTGGTGGTTGGGGGAGAAACCATGAACACTGAAGCTTTCTTT | 18 | TRBJ1-1 | NA | few | TRBV5-1
CASSRLAGPSGDTQYF | TGTGCCAGCTCACGACTAGCGGGGCCCTCGGGAGATACGCAGTATTTT | 16 | TRBJ2-3 | TRBD2 | NA | TRBV18
CASSPSFGFHEQFF | TGTGCCAGCAGCCCCAGCTTCGGTTTCCATGAGCAGTTCTTC | 14 | TRBJ2-1 | NA | NA | TRBV7-3
CASSGRYSYEQYF | TGTGCCAGCAGTGGGCGGTACTCCTACGAGCAGTACTTC | 13 | TRBJ2-7 | NA | few | TRBV27
CSAPRTGSWEQFF | TGCAGTGCCCCCCGGACAGGCTCTTGGGAGCAGTTCTTC | 13 | TRBJ2-1 | TRBD1 | few | TRBV20-1
CASNGGDTDTQYF | TGCGCCAGCAATGGTGGAGACACAGATACGCAGTATTTT | 13 | TRBJ2-3 | NA | few | TRBV5-1
CSAPLDRWFYGYTF | TGCAGTGCTCCCCTGGACAGGTGGTTCTATGGCTACACCTTC | 14 | TRBJ1-2 | TRBD1 | few | TRBV20-1
CASSAYQGNFGDTQYF | TGTGCCAGCAGTGCCTACCAGGGGAATTTCGGCGATACGCAGTATTTT | 16 | TRBJ2-3 | NA | NA | TRBV28
CSARDRGSTGELFF | TGCAGTGCTCGAGACAGGGGCAGTACCGGGGAGCTGTTTTTT | 14 | TRBJ2-2 | TRBD1 | NA | TRBV20-1
CASGRTERPYNEQFF | TGTGCCAGCGGACGGACAGAGCGTCCTTACAATGAGCAGTTCTTC | 15 | TRBJ2-1 | NA | few | TRBV9
CASSPDTISYNSPLHF | TGTGCCAGCTCACCGGACACCATCTCCTATAATTCACCCCTCCACTTT | 16 | TRBJ1-6 | NA | NA | TRBV18
CASTLNAEGRKMQYF | TGCGCCAGCACCCTTAATGCGGAGGGTAGAAAGATGCAGTACTTC | 15 | TRBJ2-7 | NA | NA | TRBV5-1
CASSFRDSEPPYEQYF | TGTGCCAGCAGCTTTCGGGACAGCGAACCTCCCTACGAGCAGTACTTC | 16 | TRBJ2-7 | TRBD1 | NA | TRBV7-6
CASSLIAGGQETQYF | TGTGCCAGCAGCTTAATAGCGGGGGGCCAAGAGACCCAGTACTTC | 15 | TRBJ2-5 | TRBD2 | NA | TRBV7-2
CASSLRAGELRNTGELFF | TGTGCCAGCAGCCTCCGGGCAGGGGAGCTAAGGAACACCGGGGAGCTGTTTTTT | 18 | TRBJ2-2 | NA | NA | TRBV12-3/TRBV12-4
CASSPVRVGVF | TGTGCCAGCAGTCCCGTCAGGGTCGGGGTCTTC | 11 | TRBJ2-1 | NA | NA | TRBV2
CASSPPILSSYNEQFF | TGCGCCAGCAGCCCCCCTATCCTAAGCTCCTACAATGAGCAGTTCTTC | 16 | TRBJ2-1 | NA | NA | TRBV5-1
CASHPMRGGSYNEQFF | TGCGCCAGTCACCCAATGAGGGGGGGCTCCTACAATGAGCAGTTCTTC | 16 | TRBJ2-1 | NA | many | TRBV5-1
CASSQEVMNRGLETQYF | TGCGCCAGCAGCCAAGAGGTTATGAACAGGGGGTTGGAGACCCAGTACTTC | 17 | TRBJ2-5 | TRBD1 | NA | TRBV4-3
CASAGTDPYEQYF | TGCGCCAGTGCCGGGACAGATCCCTACGAGCAGTACTTC | 13 | TRBJ2-7 | TRBD1 | many | TRBV10-2
CASSQAGQPYNEQFF | TGTGCCAGCAGCCAAGCGGGACAGCCCTACAATGAGCAGTTCTTC | 15 | TRBJ2-1 | TRBD1 | NA | TRBV3-1
CASSFPSGTREAWDEQFF | TGTGCCAGCAGTTTTCCCTCCGGGACAAGGGAGGCTTGGGATGAGCAGTTCTTC | 18 | TRBJ2-1 | NA | NA | TRBV12-3/TRBV12-4
CASSTGYEQYF | TGTGCCAGCTCCACAGGTTACGAGCAGTACTTC | 11 | TRBJ2-7 | NA | many | TRBV12-3/TRBV12-4
CASSDYGGANEQFF | TGTGCCAGCAGCGACTACGGGGGGGCCAATGAGCAGTTCTTC | 14 | TRBJ2-1 | TRBD2 | NA | TRBV7-3
CASRDRINSPLHF | TGCGCCAGCCGGGACAGAATTAATTCACCCCTCCACTTT | 13 | TRBJ1-6 | TRBD1 | NA | TRBV5-1
CASSVAGTSETQYF | TGTGCCAGCAGCGTAGCGGGGACCTCAGAGACCCAGTACTTC | 14 | TRBJ2-5 | NA | few | TRBV9
CASSRTGLMNTEAFF | TGTGCCAGCAGTCGCACGGGACTCATGAACACTGAAGCTTTCTTT | 15 | TRBJ1-1 | NA | NA | TRBV12-3/TRBV12-4
CASSFDSRETQYF | TGTGCCAGCAGCTTTGATAGCCGGGAGACCCAGTACTTC | 13 | TRBJ2-5 | NA | NA | TRBV7-2
CASSPPVLGEQFF | TGTGCCAGCAGCCCACCCGTTTTGGGTGAGCAGTTCTTC | 13 | TRBJ2-1 | NA | NA | TRBV7-9
CASSVDETSVRTDTQYF | TGTGCCAGCAGCGTAGACGAGACTAGCGTCCGCACAGATACGCAGTATTTT | 17 | TRBJ2-3 | TRBD2 | NA | TRBV9
CSAGSSGGYNEQLF | TGCAGTGCTGGTTCTAGCGGGGGGTACAATGAGCAGCTCTTC | 14 | TRBJ2-1 | TRBD2 | NA | TRBV20-1
CASSENPGGAKNIQYF | TGTGCCAGCAGTGAAAACCCAGGAGGAGCCAAAAACATTCAGTACTTC | 16 | TRBJ2-4 | NA | few | TRBV2
CASKRRDTEAFF | TGTGCCAGCAAAAGGAGGGACACTGAAGCTTTCTTT | 12 | TRBJ1-1 | NA | few | TRBV7-9
CASSLVSPYNEQFF | TGTGCCAGCAGCTTAGTAAGCCCCTACAATGAGCAGTTCTTC | 14 | TRBJ2-1 | NA | NA | TRBV7-9
CSASGLARLTDTQYF | TGCAGTGCTAGTGGACTAGCCCGCCTCACAGATACGCAGTATTTT | 15 | TRBJ2-3 | TRBD2 | NA | TRBV20-1
CASSFADSLTDTQYF | TGCGCCAGCAGCTTCGCAGACTCTCTCACAGATACGCAGTATTTT | 15 | TRBJ2-3 | NA | NA | TRBV5-1
CSAPGRPGQFF | TGCAGTGCTCCGGGACGTCCCGGACAGTTCTTC | 11 | TRBJ2-1 | NA | few | TRBV20-1
CASTKLAGVYNEQFF | TGTGCCAGCACCAAACTAGCGGGGGTGTACAATGAGCAGTTCTTC | 15 | TRBJ2-1 | TRBD2 | NA | TRBV12-3/TRBV12-4
CASSDKTQSYEQYF | TGTGCCAGCAGTGATAAGACCCAATCCTACGAGCAGTACTTC | 14 | TRBJ2-7 | NA | NA | TRBV7-9
CASSRLVVNEQFF | TGCGCCAGCAGCCGCCTGGTGGTCAATGAGCAGTTCTTC | 13 | TRBJ2-1 | NA | NA | TRBV4-1
CASRPGTIPYEQYF | TGTGCCAGCAGACCCGGGACAATTCCCTACGAGCAGTACTTC | 14 | TRBJ2-7 | NA | few | TRBV6-1
CSAGGDRANQPQHF | TGCAGTGCTGGAGGGGACAGGGCCAATCAGCCCCAGCATTTT | 14 | TRBJ1-5 | TRBD1 | NA | TRBV20-1
CASSDRGWNEQFF | TGTGCCAGCAGTGATCGGGGGTGGAATGAGCAGTTCTTC | 13 | TRBJ2-1 | NA | many | TRBV2
CASSQQGTINEQFF | TGCGCCAGCAGCCAGCAAGGGACTATCAATGAGCAGTTCTTC | 14 | TRBJ2-1 | TRBD2 | NA | TRBV4-1
CASSRASMGLFQETQYF | TGTGCCAGCAGTCGAGCGTCAATGGGACTTTTCCAAGAGACCCAGTACTTC | 17 | TRBJ2-5 | NA | NA | TRBV28
CASSLRASGGNADTQYF | TGTGCCAGCAGCTTAAGGGCTAGCGGGGGGAATGCAGATACGCAGTATTTT | 17 | TRBJ2-3 | TRBD2 | few | TRBV7-3
CASSHGQGALETQYF | TGTGCCAGCAGCCACGGACAGGGGGCATTGGAGACCCAGTACTTC | 15 | TRBJ2-5 | TRBD1 | NA | TRBV3-1
CASSLAPSGGAGQYF | TGTGCCAGCAGCTTAGCGCCTAGCGGGGGGGCAGGGCAGTACTTC | 15 | TRBJ2-7 | TRBD2 | NA | TRBV7-2
CSVDPPGMRHEQFF | TGCAGCGTTGATCCCCCGGGCATGAGGCATGAGCAGTTCTTC | 14 | TRBJ2-1 | NA | NA | TRBV29-1
CASSQDLSGLTDTQYF | TGCGCCAGCAGCCAAGATTTAAGCGGCCTCACAGATACGCAGTATTTT | 16 | TRBJ2-3 | NA | few | TRBV4-3
CASSYGRGPVLDF | TGTGCCAGCAGTTACGGAAGGGGCCCGGTCCTGGATTTT | 13 | TRBJ1-5 | NA | NA | TRBV6-2/TRBV6-3